The 31 T cell receptor beta chains below all came from one sample that was sequenced in a study of blood T cell repertoires in COVID-19. The protocol was immunoSEQ multiplex PCR, while the TCRdb copy is restricted to in-frame clones and leaves out a portion. The repertoire holds around 310,000 clones, with around 90% as singletons. The sequenced sample consisted of peripheral blood. The receptor source for this set is a woman in her thirties or forties with COVID-19, enrolled during active disease.

The chain combines TRBV7-6 with TRBJ1-1, with D unresolved. V lost 0 bases to trimming and J lost 7 bases, with 9 bases between them. From germline, CDR1 is SGHVS and CDR2 FNYEAQ. CDR3 length equals 13 residues. CDR3 sequence: CASSLARGDEAFF. CDR3 bases: TGTGCCAGCAGCTTAGCCCGTGGAGATGAAGCTTTCTTT.

The V and J genes are TRBV2 and TRBJ1-4, with D perhaps matching TRBD1 (6 bases). The V end lost 2 bases, the J end lost 10 bases, and 14 bases lay between the germline ends. In germline, CDR1 is SNHLY, CDR2 FYNNEI. CDR3 length: 14 amino acids. The CDR3 sequence: CASSERTVEGKLFF. The CDR3 bases are TGTGCCAGCAGTGAACGGACAGTCGAGGGAAAACTGTTTTTT.

The CDR3 region has the DNA TGTGCCAGCAGTTCGGGGACAGCCGCGGACTATGGCTACACCTTC. Its protein is CASSSGTAADYGYTF. The V call is TRBV28, the J call TRBJ1-2; 7 bases fit TRBD1. V lost 4 bases, J lost 3 bases, and 8 bases stayed unmatched. There are 15 residues in the CDR3. Germline V gives CDR1 MDHEN, CDR2 SYDVKM.

This chain uses TRBV7-9 with TRBJ1-2, with 7 bases identical to TRBD1. Germline values: CDR1 SEHNR, CDR2 FQNEAQ (reference sequence). The CDR3 contains 13 residues. Trimming at V came to 3 bases and at J to 8 bases, leaving 6 bases not matched to a gene. For the CDR3, the DNA is TGTGCCAGCAGCTTGGGGGACAGACCGGGCTACACCTTC. It translates to CASSLGDRPGYTF.

This clone was seen more than once but under ten times. The V gene is TRBV7-9, the J gene TRBJ1-1; unclear D gene. Trimming pared 1 base from V and 4 bases from J, leaving 10 bases between. The length of the CDR3 is 14 residues. CDR1 and CDR2 from the germline V gene are SEHNR and FQNEAQ (reference sequence). The CDR3 DNA follows: TGTGCCAGCAGCTTAGATGGGGAGGGCACTGAAGCTTTCTTT. Protein product: CASSLDGEGTEAFF.

The gene calls are TRBV5-6 and TRBJ2-5; D might be TRBD2 (5 bases). The V end was cut by 4 bases, the J end by 3 bases, with 10 bases between. CDR3 length: 13 amino acids. The germline V gene encodes CDR1 SGHDT and CDR2 YYEEEE. DNA for the CDR3: TGTGCCAGCAGCCCCCCCGGGGAAGAGACCCAGTACTTC. It encodes CASSPPGEETQYF.

The chain couples TRBV19 to TRBJ2-7, with TRBD1 matching over 10 bases. CDR3 size: 17 residues. CDR1 is LNHDA, CDR2 SQIVND, per germline (reference sequence). The ends lost 3 bases at V and 3 bases at J; junction bases unmatched: 11. CDR3 DNA: TGTGCCAGTAGTATGGAGCGGGACAGGGGTAACATCTACGAGCAGTACTTC. This codes for CASSMERDRGNIYEQYF.

The genes are TRBV5-1 and TRBJ2-1; TRBD2 agrees at 15 bases. Germline V gives CDR1 SGHRS, CDR2 YFSETQ. This CDR3 has 15 residues. J was trimmed by 9 bases and V by 5 bases; bases with no gene match: 6. CDR3 loop: CASSLEGLAGGEQFF. In DNA, the CDR3 is TGCGCCAGCAGTTTAGAGGGACTAGCGGGAGGTGAGCAGTTCTTC.

This sequence joins TRBV12-3 or TRBV12-4 and TRBJ1-2; TRBD1 might be the D (6 bases). This CDR3 is built from 12 residues. V dropped 11 bases and J dropped 0 bases, with 10 bases sitting between them. CDR3 coding DNA: TGTGCCGCGGGGGGCCCTAACTATGGCTACACCTTC. Translated: CAAGGPNYGYTF.

CDR3 DNA sequence: TGCGCCAGCAGCCTCGAGGCAGTGAACACTGAAGCTTTCTTT. It encodes CASSLEAVNTEAFF. The chain uses TRBV5-1 and TRBJ1-1; D call uncertain. Trimming took 4 bases from V and 0 from J, leaving 10 bases between them. The CDR3 is 14 residues long. Germline CDR1 reads SGHRS; CDR2 reads YFSETQ.

In its sample, this clone was seen a few times. V is TRBV7-9 and J is TRBJ1-1; no clear D gene. Trimming took 5 bases from V and 0 from J, leaving 13 bases between them. Germline loops: CDR1 SEHNR, CDR2 FQNEAQ (reference sequence). CDR3 length: 15 amino acids. CDR3 sequence reads: CASSPPQRMNTEAFF. The CDR3 DNA reads as TGTGCCAGCAGCCCCCCCCAGCGAATGAACACTGAAGCTTTCTTT.

This chain uses TRBV11-2 with TRBJ2-1; D uncertain. V was trimmed by 2 bases and J by 7 bases, leaving 12 bases between them. Germline CDR1 and CDR2: SGHAT and FQNNGV. The CDR3 spans 14 residues. The CDR3 sequence: CASSLWATYNEQFF. The CDR3 DNA reads TGTGCCAGCAGCTTATGGGCTACTTATAATGAGCAGTTCTTC.

In this sample, this clone turned up once. The rearrangement uses TRBV11-1 and TRBJ2-7, with 8 bases identical to TRBD1. The CDR3 runs to 14 residues. With V trimmed by 5 bases and J by 6 bases, 9 bases remained unmatched. The germline CDR1 and CDR2 sequences are SGHAT and FQDESV (reference sequence). The CDR3 bases are TGTGCCAGCAGCCCAAAGGACAGGGTAGGCGAGCAGTACTTC. Protein: CASSPKDRVGEQYF.

V and J are TRBV5-1 and TRBJ2-2, with TRBD1 matching over 7 bases. CDR1 and CDR2 (germline): SGHRS, YFSETQ. V was clipped by 5 bases and J by 2 bases; unmatched bases: 3. The CDR3 consists of 14 residues. The CDR3 sequence: CASRRDSNTGELFF. CDR3 bases: TGCGCCAGCAGGAGGGACAGTAACACCGGGGAGCTGTTTTTT.

The chain employs TRBV6-2 or TRBV6-3 and TRBJ2-5; D is unclear. The germline V and J ends were trimmed by 2 bases and 0 bases, with 7 bases remaining between them. The CDR3 totals 14 residues. Germline values: CDR1 MNHEY, CDR2 SVGEGT. CDR3 sequence (DNA): TGTGCCAGCAGTTACCTCTTTGACCAAGAGACCCAGTACTTC. As protein: CASSYLFDQETQYF.

V usage is TRBV28 and J usage is TRBJ1-1, with a possible D match to TRBD1 (5 bases). V lost 7 bases and J 3 bases, leaving 15 bases between the germline ends. The CDR3 is made up of 14 amino acids. The germline CDR1 and CDR2 sequences are MDHEN and SYDVKM. The CDR3 sequence: CASTTMGGDTEAFF. For the CDR3, the DNA is TGTGCCAGCACTACGATGGGGGGGGACACTGAAGCTTTCTTT. The entire variable domain, with the rest obtained from reference TRBV28 and TRBJ1-1, is as follows: DVKVTQSSRYLVKRTGEKVFLECVQDMDHENMFWYRQDPGLGLRLIYFSYDVKMKEKGDIPEGYSVSREKKERFSLILESASTNQTSMYLCASTTMGGDTEAFFGQGTRLTVV.

The rearrangement links TRBV29-1 to TRBJ1-1; 7 nucleotides align to TRBD1. This CDR3 region has 13 residues. Germline V gene sequence: CDR1 SQVTM, CDR2 ANQGSEA. Trimming took 6 bases from V and 5 from J; bases not matched to a gene: 9. The CDR3 here is CSVNRGRGTEAFF. CDR3 DNA: TGCAGCGTGAACAGGGGACGTGGAACTGAAGCTTTCTTT. Variable domain in full (rest from reference TRBV29-1 and TRBJ1-1): SAVISQKPSRDICQRGTSLTIQCQVDSQVTMMFWYRQQPGQSLTLIATANQGSEATYESGFVIDKFPISRPNLTFSTLTVSNMSPEDSSIYLCSVNRGRGTEAFFGQGTRLTVV.

The chain couples TRBV3-1 (or the pseudogene TRBV3-2) to TRBJ1-5, with D perhaps matching TRBD1 (5 bases). The germline CDR1 and CDR2 sequences are LGHDT and YNNKEL (reference sequence). CDR3 length: 14 amino acids. Trimming cost V 1 base and J 10 bases, with 14 bases left between them. CDR3 nucleotide sequence: TGTGCCAGCAGCCAAGCGGGGGGTATAATTCCCCAGCATTTT. Translating it yields CASSQAGGIIPQHF.

This clone appeared a single time. The gene calls are TRBV15 and TRBJ2-3; 8 bases match TRBD2. Trimming cost V 1 base and J 0 bases; bases outside gene matches: 3. Germline V gene lookup returns CDR1 LNHNV and CDR2 YYDKDF (reference sequence). The CDR3 is 16 residues long. The CDR3: CATSRALAASTDTQYF. CDR3 coding DNA: TGTGCCACCAGCAGAGCACTAGCGGCTAGCACAGATACGCAGTATTTT.

This clone has just one count. The chain links TRBV4-3 to TRBJ2-7; tentative D call: TRBD1 (6 bases). The CDR3 runs to 13 residues. Germline lookup yields CDR1 LGHNA and CDR2 YSLEER. Trimming removed 2 bases from V and 5 bases from J, with 10 bases in between. CDR3 in DNA: TGCGCCAGCAGCCAAAATGGGGGCCACGAGCAGTACTTC. It yields the protein CASSQNGGHEQYF.

The chain links TRBV7-2 to TRBJ2-7, with TRBD1 identical over 11 bases. V lost 6 bases, J lost 1 base, and 11 bases stayed unmatched. Germline CDR1 reads SGHTA; CDR2 reads FQGNSA. The CDR3 totals 17 residues. In nucleotides, the CDR3 is TGTGCCAGCAGTTATAGGGTCGGACAGGGGGCTTCCTACGAGCAGTACTTC. Translated, it gives CASSYRVGQGASYEQYF.

The rearrangement joins TRBV7-6 to TRBJ2-4; D is perhaps TRBD2 (7 bases). This CDR3 is 16 amino acids long. Trimming removed 5 bases at V and 4 bases at J, with 18 bases between. Germline values: CDR1 SGHVS, CDR2 FNYEAQ. CDR3: CASSPSGGGWKNIQYF. In DNA, the CDR3 is TGTGCCAGCAGCCCGTCGGGGGGCGGCTGGAAAAACATTCAGTACTTC.

The chain recombines TRBV27 with TRBJ1-2; D call uncertain. V lost 2 bases, J lost 1 base, and 20 bases lay in between. Germline V gene lookup returns CDR1 MNHEY and CDR2 SMNVEV (reference sequence). The CDR3 consists of 18 residues. CDR3 sequence reads: CASSLVPPETSLNYGYTF. In DNA form, the CDR3 reads TGTGCCAGCAGTTTAGTTCCTCCGGAAACTAGCCTTAACTATGGCTACACCTTC.

The rearrangement links TRBV19 to TRBJ1-1; 7 bases are a match to TRBD1. CDR3 size: 14 residues. Losses at the gene ends were 6 bases for V and 3 bases for J; bases not matched to a gene: 7. CDR1 is LNHDA and CDR2 is SQIVND in the germline V gene (reference sequence). CDR3 in DNA: TGTGCCAGTAGCTCGGACAGGATTCACACTGAAGCTTTCTTT. Protein product: CASSSDRIHTEAFF.

The chain has TRBV29-1 and TRBJ2-3; D is perhaps TRBD2 (6 bases). The V gene lost 4 bases and the J gene lost 3 bases, with 11 bases spanning the gap. From germline, CDR1 is SQVTM and CDR2 ANQGSEA. The CDR3 is made up of 13 amino acids. DNA of the CDR3: TGCAGCGTTGGAATCGGGGGAACAGATACGCAGTATTTT. Protein sequence: CSVGIGGTDTQYF.

V gene TRBV7-2 combines with J gene TRBJ2-7, with TRBD2 identical over 7 bases. V gave up 3 bases and J gave up 0 bases; unmatched junction bases: 2. There are 14 residues in the CDR3. The germline CDR1 and CDR2 sequences are SGHTA and FQGNSA. The CDR3 sequence is CASSFGTNSYEQYF. In nucleotides, the CDR3 is TGTGCCAGCAGCTTCGGGACTAACTCCTACGAGCAGTACTTC.

A note on this clone: Distinct nucleotide sequences in the sample also encode this CDR3. The rearrangement links TRBV5-1 to TRBJ2-3, with D tentatively TRBD2 (5 bases). Trimming took 5 bases from V and 1 from J, leaving 5 bases between them. From germline, CDR1 is SGHRS and CDR2 YFSETQ. The CDR3 consists of 12 residues. The CDR3 DNA reads as TGCGCCAGCAGGGAGGGCACAGATACGCAGTATTTT. Amino acid sequence: CASREGTDTQYF.

This chain links TRBV5-8 with TRBJ1-3, with 7 bases lining up with TRBD1. The germline V gene encodes CDR1 SGHTS and CDR2 YDEGEE. Unmatched junction bases numbered 5, after V lost 6 bases and J lost 2 bases. The CDR3 spans 14 residues. This CDR3 is CASTLTGTGNTIYF. CDR3 sequence (DNA): TGTGCCAGCACCCTGACAGGGACTGGAAACACCATATATTTT.

V gene TRBV2 combines with J gene TRBJ2-1; 7 bases match TRBD1. V was clipped by 7 bases and J by 8 bases; unmatched bases: 14. This CDR3 contains 15 residues. CDR1 and CDR2 (germline): SNHLY, FYNNEI. CDR3 region: CASTLQGQVAHEQFF. The CDR3 DNA sequence: TGTGCCAGCACCCTGCAAGGACAGGTGGCTCATGAGCAGTTCTTC.

This clone was seen a single time. The J gene is TRBJ1-2, the V gene TRBV28, with D possibly TRBD1 on 6 matching bases. The V end lost 7 bases, the J end lost 8 bases, and 17 bases lay between the germline ends. CDR1 is MDHEN and CDR2 is SYDVKM in the germline V gene. The CDR3 runs 13 residues. The CDR3 reads CASTLQGFKGYTF. For the CDR3, the DNA is TGTGCCAGCACCCTACAGGGTTTTAAGGGCTACACCTTC.

In regard to this clone: This CDR3 is also generated by other DNA sequences in the sample. The chain is built from TRBV9 and TRBJ1-3; the D gene is possibly TRBD1 (5 bases). The ends were cut back, 0 bases at V and 0 bases at J, with 10 bases in the middle. Germline-derived CDR1 and CDR2 are SGDLS and YYNGEE. CDR3 length equals 16 residues. The CDR3 is CASSVDPGLSGNTIYF. DNA of the CDR3: TGTGCCAGCAGCGTAGATCCAGGGCTCTCTGGAAACACCATATATTTT.